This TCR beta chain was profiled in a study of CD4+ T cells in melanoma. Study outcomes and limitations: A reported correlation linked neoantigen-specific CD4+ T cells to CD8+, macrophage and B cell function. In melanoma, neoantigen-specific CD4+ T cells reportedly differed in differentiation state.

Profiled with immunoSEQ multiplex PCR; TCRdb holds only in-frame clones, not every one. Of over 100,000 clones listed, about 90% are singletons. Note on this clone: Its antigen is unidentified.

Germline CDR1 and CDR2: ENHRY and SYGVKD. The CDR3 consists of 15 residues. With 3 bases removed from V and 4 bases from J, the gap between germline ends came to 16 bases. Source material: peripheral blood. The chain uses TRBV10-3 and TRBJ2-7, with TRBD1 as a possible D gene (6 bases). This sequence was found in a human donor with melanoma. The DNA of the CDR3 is TGTGCCATCAGTGACATTAACAGGGCGGCGTACGAGCAGTACTTC. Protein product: CAISDINRAAYEQYF.